The source of this T cell receptor beta chain is a study of OX40 agonist ivuxolimab in advanced cancers. Study information: At 0.01 to 10 mg/kg, ivuxolimab was administered intravenously to patients every 2 weeks. Cancers in dose escalation were hepatocellular, melanoma, renal cell and head and neck.

The assay was immunoSEQ multiplex PCR, and TCRdb's table has in-frame clones only and misses some. The data show about 24,000 clones, about 83% seen once. Sequences were derived from CD4+ or CD8+ T cells sorted from blood, sampled in a trial of the OX40 agonist ivuxolimab. This clonotype originated in an adult with an advanced solid tumor such as melanoma, head and neck, liver or kidney cancer.

The CDR3 coding sequence is TGTGCCAGCAGAGCCGGGACAAGGAACACCGGGGAGCTGTTTTTT. Translated, it gives CASRAGTRNTGELFF. This chain links TRBV5-4 with TRBJ2-2; D perhaps matches TRBD1 (6 bases). This CDR3 comprises 15 residues. The germline V and J ends were trimmed by 5 bases and 1 base, with 12 bases remaining between them. Per germline, CDR1 SGHNT and CDR2 YYREEE (reference sequence).